The 17 T cell receptor beta chains reported below all come from one sample, sequenced in a study of molecular identifiers for immune sequencing clone quantification. One entry per CDR3 protein, called by TCRdb with MiXCR from the PCR reads. The table records roughly 630,000 distinct CDR3 sequences, roughly 25% of them present only once. The sequenced material came from naive CD8+ T cells from blood, with Jurkat cell RNA spiked in. The sample's subset: FACS-sorted CD8+CD4-CCR7+CD45RA+ naive T cells. Receptors originate from a human donor in good health. Some libraries in this study had Jurkat cell RNA spiked in.

The J gene is TRBJ2-2, the V gene TRBV27; perhaps D is TRBD1 or TRBD2 (6 bases each). CDR1 is MNHEY and CDR2 is SMNVEV in the germline V gene (reference sequence). CDR3 length: 14 amino acids. For the CDR3, the DNA is TGTGCAGCTAAGGGGGGCTTGGACACCGGGGAGCTGTTTTTT. It yields the protein CAAKGGLDTGELFF.

This chain connects TRBV30 to TRBJ2-3; perhaps TRBD1 as D (5 bases). The germline V gene encodes CDR1 GTSNPN and CDR2 SVGIG (reference sequence). The CDR3 contains 14 residues. Trimming left V 0 bases short and J 4 bases short, with 11 bases between. Here the CDR3 DNA reads TGTGCCTGGAGTGTAAGGGGATGGTCAGATACGCAGTATTTT. The encoded protein is CAWSVRGWSDTQYF.

This clonotype has a count of ten or more. The chain employs TRBV10-3 and TRBJ1-5, with D hard to call. From germline, CDR1 is ENHRY and CDR2 SYGVKD. The V and J ends lost 7 bases and 0 bases respectively, with 10 bases between them. CDR3 length equals 14 residues. The CDR3 DNA reads as TGTGCCATCACCCCCGGATTTAGCAATCAGCCCCAGCATTTT. This encodes CAITPGFSNQPQHF.

Comments on this clonotype: One base away lies a much larger clone, so this may be a sequencing read error. This rearrangement joins TRBV7-2 to TRBJ2-3; possibly TRBD2 for D (6 bases). The CDR3 length is 16 residues. The germline V gene encodes CDR1 SGHTA and CDR2 FQGNSA. V was clipped by 5 bases and J by 0 bases, with 15 bases between them. In nucleotides, the CDR3 is TGTGCCAGCAGCGTAACTAGCAGGAGAAGCACAGATACGCAGTATTTT. Translated: CASSVTSRRSTDTQYF.

Concerning this clonotype: Since a much larger clone is just one base distant, this may be a read error. In this CDR3 the conserved last residue, phenylalanine or tryptophan, is missing, so a read error is likely. The chain carries TRBV12-3 or TRBV12-4 and TRBJ2-3; D possibly corresponds to TRBD2 (6 bases). Trimming pared 4 bases from V and 0 bases from J, leaving 11 bases between. CDR3 length: 15 amino acids. CDR3 nucleotide sequence: TGTGCCAGCAGTTCTAGCGCCACTAGCACAGATACGCAGTATCTT. Its protein product is CASSSSATSTDTQYL.

The V call is TRBV6-2 or TRBV6-3, the J call TRBJ1-1; maybe TRBD1 (5 bases). In germline, CDR1 is MNHEY, CDR2 SVGEGT. V was clipped by 7 bases and J by 4 bases, with 7 bases between them. The CDR3 runs 11 residues. In nucleotides, the CDR3 is TGTGCCAGCATGAGGGGCACTGAAGCTTTCTTT. It is translated as CASMRGTEAFF.

A few counts support this clonotype. This chain connects TRBV4-3 to TRBJ2-7; TRBD1 or TRBD2 may be the D gene (6 bases each). Germline V gene sequence: CDR1 LGHNA, CDR2 YSLEER. The CDR3 runs 14 residues. Trimming left V 0 bases short and J 3 bases short, with 9 bases between. The CDR3 is CASSQEGGNYEQYF. In nucleotides, the CDR3 is TGCGCCAGCAGCCAAGAAGGGGGGAACTACGAGCAGTACTTC.

The genes are TRBV11-2 and TRBJ2-7; no definite D call. Germline CDR1 is SGHAT and CDR2 is FQNNGV. This CDR3 contains 15 residues. V lost 6 bases and J lost 2, with 17 bases in between. The CDR3 loop reads CASSQAPGPPYEQYF. DNA for the CDR3: TGTGCCAGCAGTCAGGCCCCAGGACCCCCCTACGAGCAGTACTTC.

This clonotype was counted at least ten times. This sequence joins TRBV2 and TRBJ2-3; D gene unclear. The CDR3 has 13 amino acids. Trimming took off 2 bases at V and 1 base at J, with 4 bases between the two ends. CDR1 is SNHLY, CDR2 FYNNEI, per germline. Here the CDR3 reads CASSESGTDTQYF. CDR3 coding DNA: TGTGCCAGCAGTGAAAGTGGCACAGATACGCAGTATTTT.

V usage is TRBV19 and J usage is TRBJ2-7; D not resolved. Germline assignment: CDR1 LNHDA and CDR2 SQIVND (reference sequence). CDR3 size: 15 residues. Trimming removed 3 bases at V and 2 bases at J, with 14 bases between. CDR3 sequence reads: CASSITPRRTYEQYF. DNA of the CDR3: TGTGCCAGTAGTATTACCCCTCGGCGGACCTACGAGCAGTACTTC.

As concerns this clonotype: An end of the junction does not agree with germline; a read error may underlie this. The chain couples TRBV5-3 to TRBJ2-3; D may correspond to TRBD1 or TRBD2 (5 bases each). TRBV5-3 is sorted into the ORF group, with uncertain function. The CDR3 spans 17 residues. CDR3 sequence: CASSFGIGGPYTDTQYF. The CDR3 DNA sequence: TGTGCCAGCAGCTTCGGTATTGGGGGACCCTACACAGATACGCAGTATTTT.

Concerning this clonotype: One end of the junction does not line up with germline, which may come from a read error. This CDR3 is CASSKTSSYEQCF. The CDR3 nucleotides are TGTGCCAGCAGCAAGACAAGTTCCTACGAGCAGTGCTTC. This chain links TRBV28 with TRBJ2-7; unclear D gene. Germline lookup yields CDR1 MDHEN and CDR2 SYDVKM. CDR3 length: 13 residues.

Concerning this clonotype: This may be a read error: a much more frequent sequence differs by one nucleotide. The V gene is TRBV4-3, the J gene TRBJ2-7; D tentatively reads TRBD1 or TRBD2 (5 bases each). This CDR3 comprises 14 residues. Between the trimmed V and J ends, which lost 5 bases and 7 bases, there was a span of 18 bases. Looked up from germline, CDR1 is LGHNA and CDR2 is YSLEER. In DNA, the CDR3 is TGCGCCAGCAGCGACGGGGTAGGGGCGGCTGAGCAGTACTTC. It yields the protein CASSDGVGAAEQYF.

This clonotype was counted at least ten times. A read error may account for a junction end that differs from germline. The genes are TRBV2 and TRBJ2-5; D is possibly TRBD1 or TRBD2 (5 bases each). CDR1 and CDR2 (germline): SNHLY, FYNNEI. The CDR3 totals 15 residues. The CDR3 loop is CASSEGWGSQETQYF. The CDR3 DNA sequence: TGTGCCAGCAGCGAAGGGTGGGGGAGTCAAGAGACCCAGTACTTC. The whole variable domain, filled in from reference TRBV2 and TRBJ2-5, reads EPEVTQTPSHQVTQMGQEVILRCVPISNHLYFYWYRQILGQKVEFLVSFYNNEISEKSEIFDDQFSVERPDGSNFTLKIRSTKLEDSAMYFCASSEGWGSQETQYFGPGTRLLVL.

In this sample, this clonotype turned up a few times. The chain couples TRBV7-8 to TRBJ1-5, with D perhaps matching TRBD1 (6 bases). Germline V CDR1 and CDR2: SGHVS, FQNEAQ. Trimming left V 5 bases short and J 2 bases short, with 13 bases between. The CDR3 length is 15 residues. Written as DNA, the CDR3 is TGTGCCAGCAGCCGAGGGGGAGTGGGCAATCAGCCCCAGCATTTT. It is translated as CASSRGGVGNQPQHF.

This clonotype was detected only a few times. The chain has TRBV4-1 and TRBJ2-7; D may be TRBD1 (6 bases). V gave up 0 bases and J gave up 4 bases, with 13 bases separating them. This CDR3 comprises 15 residues. CDR1 is MGHRA and CDR2 is YSYEKL in the germline V gene. This chain's CDR3 is CASSQDRGPSYEQYF. As DNA, the CDR3 is TGCGCCAGCAGCCAAGACAGGGGTCCTAGTTACGAGCAGTACTTC.

This chain uses TRBV4-1 with TRBJ2-3; D is unclear. The CDR3 loop spans 12 amino acids. The ends were cut back, 0 bases at V and 7 bases at J, with 5 bases in the middle. Germline assignment: CDR1 MGHRA and CDR2 YSYEKL. CDR3 in amino acids: CASSQDSNTQYF. In nucleotides, the CDR3 is TGCGCCAGCAGCCAAGACTCTAATACGCAGTATTTT.